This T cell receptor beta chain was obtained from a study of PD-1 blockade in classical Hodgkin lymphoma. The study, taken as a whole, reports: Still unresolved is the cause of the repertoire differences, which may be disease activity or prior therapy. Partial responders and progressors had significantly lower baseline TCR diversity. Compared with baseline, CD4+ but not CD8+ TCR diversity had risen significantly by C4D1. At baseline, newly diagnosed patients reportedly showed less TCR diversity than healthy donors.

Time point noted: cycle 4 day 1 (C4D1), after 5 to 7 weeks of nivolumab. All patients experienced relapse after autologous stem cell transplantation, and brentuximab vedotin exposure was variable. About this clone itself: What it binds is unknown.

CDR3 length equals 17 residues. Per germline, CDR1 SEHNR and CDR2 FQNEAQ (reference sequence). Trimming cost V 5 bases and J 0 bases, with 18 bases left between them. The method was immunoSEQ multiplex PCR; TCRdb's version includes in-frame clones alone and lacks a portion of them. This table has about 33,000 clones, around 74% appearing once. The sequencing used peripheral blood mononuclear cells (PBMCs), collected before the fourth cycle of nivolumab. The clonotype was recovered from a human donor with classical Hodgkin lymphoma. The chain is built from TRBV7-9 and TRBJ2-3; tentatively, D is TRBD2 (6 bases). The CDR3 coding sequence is TGTGCCAGCAGCCCTTTACCGGGACTTCCTAGCACAGATACGCAGTATTTT. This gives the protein CASSPLPGLPSTDTQYF.